This entry lists 17 T cell receptor beta chains sequenced from one sample in a study of T cell responses to AZD1222 COVID-19 vaccine. The data were produced by immunoSEQ multiplex PCR, yet TCRdb's version contains in-frame clones alone and is incomplete. Of around 99,000 clones listed, approximately 91% are singletons. The sequences come from peripheral blood, collected on day 0 of AZD1222 vaccination. These receptors all come from an adult in good health.

The rearrangement links TRBV19 to TRBJ2-3; the match to TRBD2 covers 10 bases. There are 16 residues in the CDR3. V was pared by 6 bases and J by 2 bases, with 8 bases of the junction left unmatched. Per germline, CDR1 LNHDA and CDR2 SQIVND (reference sequence). Here the CDR3 DNA reads TGTGCCAGTAGCCCCCTAGCGGGAGCGAACACAGATACGCAGTATTTT. Translating gives CASSPLAGANTDTQYF.

The chain has TRBV6-1 and TRBJ1-2, with 12 positions matching TRBD1. Trimming cost V 4 bases and J 6 bases; bases outside gene matches: 9. Germline V gene data show CDR1 as MNHNS and CDR2 as SASEGT. This CDR3 comprises 16 residues. CDR3 coding DNA: TGTGCCAGCAGTGGGGGGACAGGGGGCCCAATAAATGGCTACACCTTC. As protein: CASSGGTGGPINGYTF.

The chain uses TRBV12-3 or TRBV12-4 and TRBJ2-5, with unresolved D. The CDR3 has 11 residues. Trimming stripped 6 bases from V and 4 bases from J, with 6 bases between. DNA of the CDR3: TGTGCCAGCAGCACGGCAGAGACCCAGTACTTC. It specifies CASSTAETQYF.

This sequence joins TRBV6-5 and TRBJ2-1, with TRBD2 matching over 11 bases. Germline V CDR1 and CDR2: MNHEY, SVGAGI. The CDR3 contains 15 residues. Trimming cost V 5 bases and J 9 bases; bases outside gene matches: 9. The CDR3 spells CASSKLAGVLGEQFF. For the CDR3, the DNA is TGTGCCAGCAGTAAACTAGCGGGAGTTCTGGGTGAGCAGTTCTTC.

The chain uses TRBV6-2 or TRBV6-3 and TRBJ2-5, with D unclear. V was shortened by 0 bases and J by 2 bases, with 7 bases between the two germline ends. There are 14 residues in the CDR3. Germline assignment: CDR1 MNHEY and CDR2 SVGEGT. The CDR3: CASSYSAVQETQYF. CDR3 bases: TGTGCCAGCAGTTACTCGGCGGTACAAGAGACCCAGTACTTC.

This clone was recorded once. The chain uses TRBV4-3 and TRBJ1-2, with 7 bases aligning to TRBD1. The CDR3 runs to 14 residues. CDR1 is LGHNA, CDR2 YSLEER, per germline. The J segment lost 0 bases and the V segment lost 4 bases, leaving 2 bases of the junction unmatched. The CDR3 spells CASSRGTANYGYTF. The CDR3 DNA sequence: TGCGCCAGCAGCCGAGGGACAGCTAACTATGGCTACACCTTC.

This chain uses TRBV7-9 with TRBJ1-4, with D uncertain. Germline V gives CDR1 SEHNR, CDR2 FQNEAQ (reference sequence). V lost 3 bases and J lost 1, with 6 bases in between. CDR3 length equals 14 residues. The CDR3 is CASSFSGTNEKLFF. CDR3 nucleotides: TGTGCCAGCAGCTTTAGTGGAACTAATGAAAAACTGTTTTTT.

This clone was counted a single time. One end of the junction fails to match germline, which may point to a read error. The chain links TRBV7-6 to TRBJ2-1; D unresolved. The CDR3 covers 11 residues. Germline values: CDR1 SGHVS, CDR2 FNYEAQ. As DNA, the CDR3 is TGTGCCAGCAGCTCCTTCAATGAGCAGTTCTTC. This sequence encodes CASSSFNEQFF.

The gene calls are TRBV7-6 and TRBJ2-6, with D perhaps matching TRBD2 (5 bases). V shed 2 bases and J shed 4 bases, with 15 bases lying between them. Germline V gives CDR1 SGHVS, CDR2 FNYEAQ. The CDR3 length is 17 residues. The CDR3 bases are TGTGCCAGCAGCTTACAGGTCCCCCGGGGAGGGGCCAACGTCCTGACTTTC. Translated: CASSLQVPRGGANVLTF.

This chain links TRBV9 with TRBJ2-7; 9 bases are shared with TRBD2. CDR1 is SGDLS and CDR2 is YYNGEE in the germline V gene. The V segment lost 3 bases and the J segment 1 base; nucleotides outside the gene matches: 5. The CDR3 extends over 15 amino acids. CDR3 coding DNA: TGTGCCAGCAGCGAAGGGACTAGCCCTTCCTACGAGCAGTACTTC. Protein sequence: CASSEGTSPSYEQYF. The full variable domain, completed using reference TRBV9 and TRBJ2-7, is DSGVTQTPKHLITATGQRVTLRCSPRSGDLSVYWYQQSLDQGLQFLIQYYNGEERAKGNILERFSAQQFPDLHSELNLSSLELGDSALYFCASSEGTSPSYEQYFGPGTRLTVT.

The chain is built from TRBV5-4 and TRBJ2-1; the D call may be TRBD1 or TRBD2 (6 bases each). Germline loops: CDR1 SGHNT, CDR2 YYREEE (reference sequence). V was pared by 4 bases and J by 0 bases, with 14 bases between. This CDR3 has 16 residues. The CDR3 region has the DNA TGTGCCAGCAGCCCCCCTCCGGGGGCCTCCTACAATGAGCAGTTCTTC. Its translation is CASSPPPGASYNEQFF.

The genes are TRBV18 and TRBJ2-7; D is undetermined. Germline loops: CDR1 KGHSH, CDR2 LQKENI. The germline V and J ends were trimmed by 3 bases and 0 bases, with 12 bases remaining between them. This CDR3 spans 15 amino acids. The CDR3 bases are TGTGCCAGCTCACCCTTACCAGTATCCTCCTACGAGCAGTACTTC. Its translation is CASSPLPVSSYEQYF. The whole variable domain, remainder taken from reference TRBV18 and TRBJ2-7, is NAGVMQNPRHLVRRRGQEARLRCSPMKGHSHVYWYRQLPEEGLKFMVYLQKENIIDESGMPKERFSAEFPKEGPSILRIQQVVRGDSAAYFCASSPLPVSSYEQYFGPGTRLTVT.

The V call is TRBV4-1, the J call TRBJ2-7, with D perhaps matching TRBD2 (6 bases). V was cut by 0 bases and J by 2 bases, with 14 bases left in between. Looked up from germline, CDR1 is MGHRA and CDR2 is YSYEKL. The CDR3 is 16 residues long. CDR3 protein: CASSQEIASGAYEQYF. As DNA, the CDR3 is TGCGCCAGCAGCCAAGAGATAGCTTCGGGGGCCTACGAGCAGTACTTC.

The chain is built from TRBV10-1 and TRBJ1-1, with D unresolved. The V gene lost 8 bases and the J gene lost 1 base, with 11 bases spanning the gap. Germline assignment: CDR1 WNHNN and CDR2 SYGVQD (reference sequence). CDR3 size: 13 residues. CDR3 DNA: TGCGCCAGCCCCAACCAAGGGAACACTGAAGCTTTCTTT. Residues: CASPNQGNTEAFF.

V is TRBV6-5 and J is TRBJ1-2; D possibly corresponds to TRBD1 (6 bases). V was clipped by 5 bases and J by 4 bases, with 14 bases between them. The CDR3 contains 14 residues. Germline CDR1 reads MNHEY; CDR2 reads SVGAGI. This CDR3 is CASSRTGPTYGYTF. The CDR3 region has the DNA TGTGCCAGCAGTCGTACAGGGCCCACCTATGGCTACACCTTC.

A few counts support this clone. The chain combines TRBV7-3 with TRBJ2-1, with 7 bases fitting TRBD2. Germline V gene lookup returns CDR1 SGHTA and CDR2 FQGTGA. The CDR3 totals 13 residues. V dropped 8 bases and J dropped 5; count of bases not matched to a gene: 6. The CDR3: CASAGGVHNEQFF. CDR3 bases: TGTGCCAGCGCTGGGGGGGTACACAATGAGCAGTTCTTC.

With respect to this clone: Other nucleotide sequences from this sample produce the same CDR3. CDR3 amino acids: CASSLTGVTYNEQFF. The CDR3 DNA sequence: TGTGCCAGCAGTCTCACAGGGGTAACCTACAATGAGCAGTTCTTC. The gene calls are TRBV11-3 and TRBJ2-1; TRBD1 matches 7 bases. V was clipped by 6 bases and J by 2 bases; unmatched bases: 7. There are 15 residues in the CDR3. CDR1 and CDR2 from the germline V gene are SGHNT and YENEEA.